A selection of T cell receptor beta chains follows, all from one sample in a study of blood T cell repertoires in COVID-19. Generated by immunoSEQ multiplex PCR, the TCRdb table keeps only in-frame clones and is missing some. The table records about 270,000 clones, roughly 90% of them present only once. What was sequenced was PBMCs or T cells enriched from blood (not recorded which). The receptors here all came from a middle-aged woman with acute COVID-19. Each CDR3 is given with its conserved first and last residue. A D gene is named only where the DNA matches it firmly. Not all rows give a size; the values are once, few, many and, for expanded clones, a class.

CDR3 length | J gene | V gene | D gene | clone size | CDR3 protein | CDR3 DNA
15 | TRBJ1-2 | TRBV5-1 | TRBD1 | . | CASSLAAGQGSGYTF | TGCGCCAGCAGCTTGGCCGCGGGACAGGGATCCGGCTACACCTTC
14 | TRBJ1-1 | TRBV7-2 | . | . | CASSLAGRGGQAFF | TGTGCCAGCAGCTTAGCAGGGAGGGGGGGACAAGCTTTCTTT
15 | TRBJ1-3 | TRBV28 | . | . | CASSPAGYSGNTIYF | TGTGCCAGCAGTCCCGCCGGGTACTCTGGAAACACCATATATTTT
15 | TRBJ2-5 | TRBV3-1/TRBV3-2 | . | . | CASSQDGKEEETQYF | TGTGCCAGCAGCCAAGATGGGAAGGAGGAGGAGACCCAGTACTTC
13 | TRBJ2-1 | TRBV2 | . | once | CASSGLSDNEQFF | TGTGCCAGCAGTGGACTATCCGACAATGAGCAGTTCTTC
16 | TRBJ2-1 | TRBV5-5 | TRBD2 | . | CASSYRLAGGFNEQFF | TGTGCCAGCAGCTATAGACTAGCGGGAGGATTCAATGAGCAGTTCTTC
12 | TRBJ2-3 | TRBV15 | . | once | CATSLGADTQYF | TGTGCCACCAGCCTAGGGGCAGATACGCAGTATTTT
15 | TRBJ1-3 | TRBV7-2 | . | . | CASSSQAFSGNTIYF | TGTGCCAGCAGCTCTCAGGCCTTCTCTGGAAACACCATATATTTT
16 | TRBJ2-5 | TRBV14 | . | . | CASSQGVAKGWETQYF | TGTGCCAGCAGCCAAGGGGTAGCGAAAGGCTGGGAGACCCAGTACTTC
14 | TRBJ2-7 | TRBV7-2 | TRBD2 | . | CASSSLAKSYEQYF | TGTGCCAGCAGCTCACTAGCGAAATCCTACGAGCAGTACTTC